The 9 T cell receptor beta chains presented below share a single source sample, sequenced in a study of beta chain features in type 1 diabetes (dated 2018 in TCRdb). Results and caveats for the whole study, not just this receptor: Type 1 diabetes patients showed a moderate but significant shortening of TCRB CDR3 length in all four CD4+ subsets.

The receptor library was made with the immunoSEQ multiplex PCR assay. All of the isolated RNA was reverse transcribed with the High Capacity cDNA Reverse Transcription Kit, so expressed TCRB transcripts were sequenced. What TCRdb holds here is the immuneACCESS table cut down to in-frame rearrangements. Part of the clones is not present; checked against another copy, under half of the missing clones reflect an unresolved V gene, and the others are unexplained. This sample is represented by about 650,000 clones; approximately 13% of them were singletons. More than 0.1% of the sample is in the top ten clones. Their cognate antigens are unknown. The sample was naive CD4+ T cells from blood. Interpreted using the paper, the cell subset or site label stands for: true naive CD4+ T cells. The receptor set was obtained from a young man with type 1 diabetes.

V is TRBV11-3 and J is TRBJ2-5; the D is unclear. V lost 2 bases, J lost 0 bases, and 13 bases lay in between. The germline V gene has CDR1 SGHNT and CDR2 YENEEA. The CDR3 spans 16 residues. CDR3 DNA: TGTGCCAGCAGCTTATCCCACGGACGGCACCAAGAGACCCAGTACTTC. Its protein product is CASSLSHGRHQETQYF.

This chain links TRBV4-3 with TRBJ2-2, with D unresolved. The CDR3 spans 16 residues. The V gene lost 1 base and the J gene lost 2 bases, with 11 bases spanning the gap. Germline V gene sequence: CDR1 LGHNA, CDR2 YSLEER. CDR3 sequence (DNA): TGCGCCAGCAGCCAAGCAACTCTTGGAAACACCGGGGAGCTGTTTTTT. It specifies CASSQATLGNTGELFF.

This clone showed up just a few times. This chain uses TRBV4-2 with TRBJ2-5, with TRBD1 matching 7 bases. CDR1 LGHNA and CDR2 YNFKEQ come from the germline V gene. The junction had 9 bases not matched to a gene; V was cut back by 3 bases and J by 5 bases. The CDR3 runs 15 residues. CDR3 in amino acids: CASSHRGTARETQYF. For the CDR3, the DNA is TGTGCCAGCAGCCACAGGGGGACAGCGAGGGAGACCCAGTACTTC.

This clone turned up a few times. The rearrangement uses TRBV2 and TRBJ2-1, with D perhaps TRBD1 or TRBD2 (5 bases each). The V gene's germline CDR1 is SNHLY and CDR2 FYNNEI. The germline V and J ends were trimmed by 7 bases and 0 bases, with 16 bases remaining between them. This CDR3 has 16 residues. The CDR3 reads CASKSEGPSSYNEQFF. For the CDR3, the DNA is TGTGCCAGCAAGAGTGAGGGGCCGAGCTCCTACAATGAGCAGTTCTTC.

The V call is TRBV7-9, the J call TRBJ2-5; D call uncertain. The ends were cut back, 1 base at V and 6 bases at J, with 12 bases in the middle. Germline V CDR1 and CDR2: SEHNR, FQNEAQ (reference sequence). The CDR3 contains 14 residues. CDR3 sequence reads: CASSLDPGQQTQYF. For the CDR3, the DNA is TGTGCCAGCAGCTTAGATCCGGGCCAGCAGACCCAGTACTTC.

This clone was observed a handful of times. The CDR3 DNA is TGTGCCAGCAGTTCGCAAAGGGGTTTACCCTACGAGCAGTACTTC. It codes for CASSSQRGLPYEQYF. This rearrangement joins TRBV6-6 to TRBJ2-7; TRBD1 might be the D (5 bases). The CDR3 length is 15 residues. Germline V lookup: CDR1 MNHNY, CDR2 SVGAGI (reference sequence). V lost 4 bases, J lost 2 bases, and 15 bases lay in between.

CDR3 loop: CASSQPSQGYEQFF. DNA for the CDR3: TGTGCCAGCAGCCAGCCCTCTCAGGGTTATGAGCAGTTCTTC. The V gene is TRBV4-2, the J gene TRBJ2-1; weak D call: TRBD1 (5 bases). Trimming removed 3 bases from V and 8 bases from J, with 14 bases in between. From germline, CDR1 is LGHNA and CDR2 YNFKEQ. There are 14 residues in the CDR3.

The chain is built from TRBV7-2 and TRBJ2-1; D gene ambiguous. Trimming pared 10 bases from V and 7 bases from J, leaving 17 bases between. CDR3 length equals 13 residues. Germline CDR1 SGHTA, CDR2 FQGNSA. The chain's CDR3 is CATQKQVLNEQFF. The CDR3 DNA is TGTGCCACCCAGAAGCAGGTATTGAATGAGCAGTTCTTC.

The rearrangement links TRBV9 to TRBJ1-6; D remains ambiguous. V dropped 3 bases and J dropped 0 bases, with 4 bases sitting between them. Per the germline V gene, CDR1 is SGDLS and CDR2 is YYNGEE. The CDR3 is 14 residues long. CDR3 protein: CASSANSYNSPLHF. Here the CDR3 DNA reads TGTGCCAGCAGCGCCAACTCCTATAATTCACCCCTCCACTTT.